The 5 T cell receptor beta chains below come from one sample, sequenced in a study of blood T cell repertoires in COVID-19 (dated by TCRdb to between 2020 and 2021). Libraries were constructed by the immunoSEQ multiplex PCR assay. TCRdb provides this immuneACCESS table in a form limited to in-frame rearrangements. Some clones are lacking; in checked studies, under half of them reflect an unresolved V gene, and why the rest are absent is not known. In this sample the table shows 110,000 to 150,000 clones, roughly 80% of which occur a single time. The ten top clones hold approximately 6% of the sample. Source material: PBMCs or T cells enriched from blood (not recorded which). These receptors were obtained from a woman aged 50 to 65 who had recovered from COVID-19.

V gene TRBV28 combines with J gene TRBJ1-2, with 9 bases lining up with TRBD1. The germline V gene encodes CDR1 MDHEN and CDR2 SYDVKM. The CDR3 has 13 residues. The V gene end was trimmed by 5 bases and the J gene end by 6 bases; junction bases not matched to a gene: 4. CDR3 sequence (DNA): TGTGCCAGCAGTACCGGGACAGGGAATGGCTACACCTTC. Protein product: CASSTGTGNGYTF.

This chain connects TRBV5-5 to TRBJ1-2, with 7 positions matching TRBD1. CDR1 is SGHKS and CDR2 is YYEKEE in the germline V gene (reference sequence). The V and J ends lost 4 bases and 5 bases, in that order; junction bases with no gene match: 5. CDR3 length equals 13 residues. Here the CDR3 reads CASSLGTAYGYTF. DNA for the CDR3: TGTGCCAGCAGCCTCGGGACAGCTTATGGCTACACCTTC. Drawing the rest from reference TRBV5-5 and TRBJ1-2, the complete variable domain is DAGVTQSPTHLIKTRGQQVTLRCSPISGHKSVSWYQQVLGQGPQFIFQYYEKEERGRGNFPDRFSARQFPNYSSELNVNALLLGDSALYLCASSLGTAYGYTFGSGTRLTVV.

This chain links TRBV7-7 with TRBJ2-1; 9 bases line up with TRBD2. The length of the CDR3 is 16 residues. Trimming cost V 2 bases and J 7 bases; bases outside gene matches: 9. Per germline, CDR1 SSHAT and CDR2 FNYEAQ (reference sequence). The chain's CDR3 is CASSLHPRGGGNEQFF. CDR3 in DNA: TGTGCCAGCAGCTTACACCCGCGGGGGGGCGGAAATGAGCAGTTCTTC.

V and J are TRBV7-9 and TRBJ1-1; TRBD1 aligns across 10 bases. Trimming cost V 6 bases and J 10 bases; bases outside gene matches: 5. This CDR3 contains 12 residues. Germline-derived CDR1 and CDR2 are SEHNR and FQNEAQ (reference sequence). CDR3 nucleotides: TGTGCCAGCAGTGGGGACAGGGGAAGAGCTTTCTTT. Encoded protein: CASSGDRGRAFF.

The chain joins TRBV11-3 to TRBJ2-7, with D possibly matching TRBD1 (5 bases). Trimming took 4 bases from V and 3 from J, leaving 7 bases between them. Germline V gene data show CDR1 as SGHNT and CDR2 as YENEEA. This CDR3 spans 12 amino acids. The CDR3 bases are TGTGCCAGCAGCTCGCAGGGCTACGAGCAGTACTTC. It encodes CASSSQGYEQYF.